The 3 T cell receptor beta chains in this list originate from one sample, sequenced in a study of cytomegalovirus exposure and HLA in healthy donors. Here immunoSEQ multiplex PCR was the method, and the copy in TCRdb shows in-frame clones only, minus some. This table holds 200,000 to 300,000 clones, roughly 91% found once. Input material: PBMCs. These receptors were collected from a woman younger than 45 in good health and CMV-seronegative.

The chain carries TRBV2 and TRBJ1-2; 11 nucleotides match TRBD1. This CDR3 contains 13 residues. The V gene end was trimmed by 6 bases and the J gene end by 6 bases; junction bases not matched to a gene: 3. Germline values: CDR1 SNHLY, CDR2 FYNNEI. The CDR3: CASRDRGPHGYTF. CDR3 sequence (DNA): TGTGCCAGCAGGGACAGGGGGCCTCATGGCTACACCTTC.

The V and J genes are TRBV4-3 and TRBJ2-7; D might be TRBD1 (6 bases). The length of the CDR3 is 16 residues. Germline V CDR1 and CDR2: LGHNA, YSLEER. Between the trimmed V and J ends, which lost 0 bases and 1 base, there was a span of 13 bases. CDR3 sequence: CASSQDAGGWSYEQYF. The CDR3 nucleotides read TGCGCCAGCAGCCAAGATGCTGGGGGCTGGTCCTACGAGCAGTACTTC.

As DNA, the CDR3 is TGTGCCAGCAGTCCCGGGGGGGGAAATCAGCCCCAGCATTTT. The encoded protein is CASSPGGGNQPQHF. The chain joins TRBV28 to TRBJ1-5, with D possibly being TRBD1 (5 bases). The V end was cut by 5 bases, the J end by 4 bases, with 12 bases between. Germline V gene lookup returns CDR1 MDHEN and CDR2 SYDVKM. The CDR3 runs to 14 residues.